What follows describes a single TCR beta chain. J lost 7 bases, V lost 2 bases, and 8 bases had no gene match. This CDR3 contains 15 residues. Germline V gene data show CDR1 as SGHRS and CDR2 as YFSETQ. This record comes from a study of blood T cell repertoires in COVID-19. Original methodology: Reference gene primer amplification yielded estimated nucleated cell counts. Method: immunoSEQ multiplex PCR; TCRdb's copy keeps in-frame clones and lacks some. V, J and clone size are taken as reported in that table, and D and trimming were inferred from the DNA itself. The sample yields 350,000 to 500,000 clones, around 90% seen once.

The chain uses TRBV5-1 and TRBJ2-1; 8 bases are a match to TRBD1. Specimen: peripheral blood. The sequence was obtained from a man younger than 35 with COVID-19, enrolled during active disease. CDR3 residues: CASSLRTGNRNEQFF. In DNA form, the CDR3 reads TGCGCCAGCAGCTTAAGGACAGGGAACAGGAATGAGCAGTTCTTC.